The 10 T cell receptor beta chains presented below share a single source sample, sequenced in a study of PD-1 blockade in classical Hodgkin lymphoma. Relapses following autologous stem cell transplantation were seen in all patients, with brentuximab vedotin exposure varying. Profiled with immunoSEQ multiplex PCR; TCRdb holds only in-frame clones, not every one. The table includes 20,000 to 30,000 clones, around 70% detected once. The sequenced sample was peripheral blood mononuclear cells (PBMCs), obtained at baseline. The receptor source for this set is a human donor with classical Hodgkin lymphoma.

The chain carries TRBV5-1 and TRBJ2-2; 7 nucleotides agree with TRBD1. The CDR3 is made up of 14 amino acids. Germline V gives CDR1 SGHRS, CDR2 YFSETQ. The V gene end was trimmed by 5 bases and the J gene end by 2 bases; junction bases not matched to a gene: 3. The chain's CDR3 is CASSRDRNTGELFF. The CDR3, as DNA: TGCGCCAGCAGTCGGGACAGAAACACCGGGGAGCTGTTTTTT.

The CDR3 DNA follows: TGCGCCAGCAGCGTGGGGACACTGACGTACGAGCAGTACTTC. Translated: CASSVGTLTYEQYF. The chain is built from TRBV5-1 and TRBJ2-7, with D possibly being TRBD1 (6 bases). The CDR3 is made up of 14 amino acids. V was shortened by 4 bases and J by 4 bases, with 15 bases between the two germline ends. Germline values: CDR1 SGHRS, CDR2 YFSETQ. Full variable domain (rest looked up from reference TRBV5-1 and TRBJ2-7): KAGVTQTPRYLIKTRGQQVTLSCSPISGHRSVSWYQQTPGQGLQFLFEYFSETQRNKGNFPGRFSGRQFSNSRSEMNVSTLELGDSALYLCASSVGTLTYEQYFGPGTRLTVT.

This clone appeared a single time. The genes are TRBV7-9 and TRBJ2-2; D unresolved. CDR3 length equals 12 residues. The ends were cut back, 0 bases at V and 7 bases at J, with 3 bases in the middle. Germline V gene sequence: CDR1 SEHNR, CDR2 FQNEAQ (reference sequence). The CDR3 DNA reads TGTGCCAGCAGCTTAGCGGTCGGGGAGCTGTTTTTT. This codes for CASSLAVGELFF.

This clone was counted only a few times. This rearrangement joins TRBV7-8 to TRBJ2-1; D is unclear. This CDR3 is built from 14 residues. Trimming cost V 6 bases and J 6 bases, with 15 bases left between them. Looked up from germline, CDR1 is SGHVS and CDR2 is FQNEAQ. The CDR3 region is CASSRAILGNEQFF. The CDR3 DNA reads TGTGCCAGCAGTAGGGCAATCCTGGGCAATGAGCAGTTCTTC.

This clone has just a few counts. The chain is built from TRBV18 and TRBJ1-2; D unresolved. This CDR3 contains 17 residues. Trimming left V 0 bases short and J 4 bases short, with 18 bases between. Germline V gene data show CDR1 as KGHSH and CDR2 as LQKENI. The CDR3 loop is CASSPPEVFPLPYGYTF. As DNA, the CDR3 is TGTGCCAGCTCACCACCCGAAGTTTTCCCTCTTCCCTATGGCTACACCTTC.

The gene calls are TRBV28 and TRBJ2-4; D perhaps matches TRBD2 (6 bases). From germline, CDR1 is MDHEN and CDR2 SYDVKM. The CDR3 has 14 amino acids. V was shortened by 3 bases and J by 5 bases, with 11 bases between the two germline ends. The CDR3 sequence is CASSFRGKENIQYF. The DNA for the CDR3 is TGTGCCAGCAGTTTTCGGGGGAAGGAAAACATTCAGTACTTC.

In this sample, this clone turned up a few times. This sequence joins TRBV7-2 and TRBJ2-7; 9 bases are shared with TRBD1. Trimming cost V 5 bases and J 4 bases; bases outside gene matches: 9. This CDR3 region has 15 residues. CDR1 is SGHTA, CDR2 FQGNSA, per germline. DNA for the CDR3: TGTGCCAGCAGCACCGGACAGGGGATCTCATACGAGCAGTACTTC. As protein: CASSTGQGISYEQYF. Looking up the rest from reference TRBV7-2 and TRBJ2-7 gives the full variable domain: GAGVSQSPSNKVTEKGKDVELRCDPISGHTALYWYRQSLGQGLEFLIYFQGNSAPDKSGLPSDRFSAERTGGSVSTLTIQRTQQEDSAVYLCASSTGQGISYEQYFGPGTRLTVT.

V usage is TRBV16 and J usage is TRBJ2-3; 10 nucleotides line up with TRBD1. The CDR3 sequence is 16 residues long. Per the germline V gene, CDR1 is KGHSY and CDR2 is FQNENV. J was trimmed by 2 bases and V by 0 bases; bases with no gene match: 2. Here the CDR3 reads CASSQSGTGDTDTQYF. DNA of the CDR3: TGTGCCAGCAGCCAATCAGGGACAGGGGACACAGATACGCAGTATTTT. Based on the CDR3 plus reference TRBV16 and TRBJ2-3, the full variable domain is GEEVAQTPKHLVRGEGQKAKLYCAPIKGHSYVFWYQQVLKNEFKFLISFQNENVFDETGMPKERFSAKCLPNSPCSLEIQATKLEDSAVYFCASSQSGTGDTDTQYFGPGTRLTVL.

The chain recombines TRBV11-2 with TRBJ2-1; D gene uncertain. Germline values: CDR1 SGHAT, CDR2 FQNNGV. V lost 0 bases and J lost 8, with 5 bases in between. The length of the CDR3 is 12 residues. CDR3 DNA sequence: TGTGCCAGCAGCTTAGATCCGGATGAGCAGTTCTTC. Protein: CASSLDPDEQFF.

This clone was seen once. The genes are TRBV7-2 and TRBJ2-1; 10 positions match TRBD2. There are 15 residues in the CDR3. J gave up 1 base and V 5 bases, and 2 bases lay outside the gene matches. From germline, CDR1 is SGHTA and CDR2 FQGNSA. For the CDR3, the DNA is TGTGCCAGCAGCCAGACTAGCGGGTCCTACAATGAGCAGTTCTTC. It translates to CASSQTSGSYNEQFF.